The next 22 T cell receptor beta chains were all read from a single sample in a study of blood T cell repertoires in COVID-19. Sequencing used immunoSEQ multiplex PCR; TCRdb keeps in-frame clones, though not all of them. The data show about 180,000 clones, roughly 85% seen once. The sample was PBMCs or T cells enriched from blood (not recorded which). The receptor set was obtained from a woman aged 18-29 years who had recovered from COVID-19.

The rearrangement joins TRBV6-6 to TRBJ2-5, with TRBD2 matching 9 bases. In germline, CDR1 is MNHNY, CDR2 SVGAGI (reference sequence). CDR3 length: 14 amino acids. After removal of 7 bases from V and 5 bases from J, the junction contained 8 bases not matched to a gene. The CDR3 DNA is TGTGCCAGCACCAAAGCGGGAGGCAGGGAGACCCAGTACTTC. Translation: CASTKAGGRETQYF.

The rearrangement links TRBV14 to TRBJ1-2; the D is unclear. Per germline, CDR1 SGHDN and CDR2 FVKESK. The CDR3 covers 14 residues. The V and J ends lost 0 bases and 8 bases respectively, with 13 bases between them. This CDR3 reads CASSQDGPLRGYTF. The CDR3 DNA follows: TGTGCCAGCAGCCAAGATGGGCCTCTTCGGGGCTACACCTTC.

This clone occurred a few times. Its ends do not fully match the called genes, so a read error is possible. The rearrangement links TRBV4-2 to TRBJ2-7; TRBD1 is a possible D gene (6 bases). The CDR3 spans 14 residues. In germline, CDR1 is LGHNA, CDR2 YNFKEQ. The CDR3 DNA reads TGTGCCAGCAGCCAAGAGGGACAAGGTCCCCCAAGTCACTTC. Translating gives CASSQEGQGPPSHF.

The chain is built from TRBV3-1 (or the pseudogene TRBV3-2) and TRBJ1-3; 9 nucleotides align to TRBD1. V trimming: 2 bases; J trimming: 2 bases; junction bases outside the gene matches: 1. Per the germline V gene, CDR1 is LGHDT and CDR2 is YNNKEL (reference sequence). CDR3 size: 15 residues. The CDR3 DNA follows: TGTGCCAGCAGCCAAACAGGGGGCCCTGGAAACACCATATATTTT. Translating it yields CASSQTGGPGNTIYF.

J is TRBJ1-2 and V is TRBV4-1; D possibly corresponds to TRBD1 (5 bases). Trimming shortened V by 1 base and J by 1 base, and 13 bases separated the two germline ends. In germline, CDR1 is MGHRA, CDR2 YSYEKL. The CDR3 runs to 16 residues. CDR3 region: CASSQVDSALNYGYTF. The CDR3, as DNA: TGCGCCAGCAGCCAAGTAGACAGCGCCCTTAACTATGGCTACACCTTC.

The rearrangement uses TRBV5-8 and TRBJ1-5; 7 bases line up with TRBD1. Trimming cost V 4 bases and J 4 bases; bases outside gene matches: 8. Germline assignment: CDR1 SGHTS and CDR2 YDEGEE. CDR3 length: 15 amino acids. CDR3 in DNA: TGTGCCAGCAGCCCGGGACAGCGGATTAATCAGCCCCAGCATTTT. Its translation is CASSPGQRINQPQHF. The whole variable domain, filled in from reference TRBV5-8 and TRBJ1-5, reads EAGVTQSPTHLIKTRGQQATLRCSPISGHTSVYWYQQALGLGLQFLLWYDEGEERNRGNFPPRFSGRQFPNYSSELNVNALELEDSALYLCASSPGQRINQPQHFGDGTRLSIL.

The genes are TRBV7-9 and TRBJ1-1; 7 nucleotides line up with TRBD1. The junction had 11 bases not matched to a gene; V was cut back by 0 bases and J by 4 bases. This CDR3 is 17 amino acids long. Per the germline V gene, CDR1 is SEHNR and CDR2 is FQNEAQ (reference sequence). The CDR3 DNA sequence: TGTGCCAGCAGCTTAGCAAGACAGGGACCCCAAGGCACTGAAGCTTTCTTT. Translation: CASSLARQGPQGTEAFF.

The rearrangement links TRBV5-4 to TRBJ2-3; TRBD2 matches at 8 bases. The V and J ends lost 7 bases and 1 base, in that order; junction bases with no gene match: 2. CDR1 SGHNT and CDR2 YYREEE come from the germline V gene (reference sequence). The CDR3 loop spans 13 amino acids. This CDR3 reads CASETSGTDTQYF. CDR3 DNA sequence: TGTGCCAGCGAGACTAGCGGCACAGATACGCAGTATTTT.

This chain connects TRBV28 to TRBJ2-7; 11 bases line up with TRBD1. The length of the CDR3 is 15 residues. CDR1 and CDR2 (germline): MDHEN, SYDVKM. The ends lost 5 bases at V and 2 bases at J; junction bases unmatched: 5. CDR3 residues: CASSKAGQGAYEQYF. The DNA of the CDR3 is TGTGCCAGCAGTAAGGCGGGACAGGGGGCCTACGAGCAGTACTTC.

V usage is TRBV5-4 and J usage is TRBJ2-7; a weak D match, TRBD2 (7 bases). Germline CDR1 and CDR2: SGHNT and YYREEE (reference sequence). The CDR3 loop spans 14 amino acids. V dropped 2 bases and J dropped 7 bases, with 16 bases sitting between them. The chain's CDR3 is CASSLPGGRWEQYF. CDR3 nucleotide sequence: TGTGCCAGCAGCTTACCGGGGGGCCGTTGGGAGCAGTACTTC.

This rearrangement joins TRBV7-9 to TRBJ2-1; D is possibly TRBD2 (7 bases). The germline V gene has CDR1 SEHNR and CDR2 FQNEAQ (reference sequence). The CDR3 extends over 15 amino acids. With 2 bases removed from V and 4 bases from J, the gap between germline ends came to 12 bases. The CDR3 spells CASSLSAGAYNEQFF. The CDR3 coding sequence is TGTGCCAGCAGCTTATCGGCGGGGGCTTACAATGAGCAGTTCTTC.

V is TRBV24-1 and J is TRBJ1-2; D perhaps matches TRBD1 (5 bases). The CDR3 runs 13 residues. Trimming pared 6 bases from V and 6 bases from J, leaving 13 bases between. Germline V gene sequence: CDR1 KGHDR, CDR2 SFDVKD. The CDR3 sequence is CATSSTARDGYTF. The CDR3 DNA reads TGTGCCACCAGTTCGACAGCCCGGGATGGCTACACCTTC.

J is TRBJ2-1 and V is TRBV5-4, with 7 bases that match TRBD2. Trimming at V came to 4 bases and at J to 5 bases, leaving 15 bases not matched to a gene. The CDR3 loop spans 17 amino acids. The germline gives CDR1 SGHNT, CDR2 YYREEE (reference sequence). CDR3: CASSPSGVRETNNEQFF. CDR3 DNA sequence: TGTGCCAGCAGCCCCTCCGGGGTGCGGGAGACCAACAATGAGCAGTTCTTC. The full variable domain, in which reference TRBV5-4 and TRBJ2-1 provide the parts outside the CDR3, is ETGVTQSPTHLIKTRGQQVTLRCSSQSGHNTVSWYQQALGQGPQFIFQYYREEENGRGNFPPRFSGLQFPNYSSELNVNALELDDSALYLCASSPSGVRETNNEQFFGPGTRLTVL.

This clone was found once. V gene TRBV18 combines with J gene TRBJ1-1; a weak D match, TRBD1 (5 bases). The length of the CDR3 is 13 residues. Trimming removed 4 bases at V and 5 bases at J, with 11 bases between. Germline values: CDR1 KGHSH, CDR2 LQKENI. The CDR3 DNA is TGTGCCAGCTCACTAGAGGGGAGGACTGAAGCTTTCTTT. Encoded protein: CASSLEGRTEAFF. Supplemented by reference TRBV18 and TRBJ1-1, the full variable domain reads NAGVMQNPRHLVRRRGQEARLRCSPMKGHSHVYWYRQLPEEGLKFMVYLQKENIIDESGMPKERFSAEFPKEGPSILRIQQVVRGDSAAYFCASSLEGRTEAFFGQGTRLTVV.

This clone was detected once. J is TRBJ2-3 and V is TRBV28; D remains unclear. CDR3 size: 13 residues. Trimming pared 8 bases from V and 0 bases from J, leaving 9 bases between. Per germline, CDR1 MDHEN and CDR2 SYDVKM. CDR3 sequence (DNA): TGTGCCAGCGGAGTAATTAGCACAGATACGCAGTATTTT. It is translated as CASGVISTDTQYF.

The chain employs TRBV7-8 and TRBJ1-5, with TRBD1 matching over 7 bases. CDR1 and CDR2 (germline): SGHVS, FQNEAQ. The CDR3 length is 16 residues. Losses at the gene ends were 2 bases for V and 6 bases for J; bases not matched to a gene: 10. In DNA form, the CDR3 reads TGTGCCAGCAGCTTAAGGGGGACAGATTTTACTCAGCCCCAGCATTTT. As protein: CASSLRGTDFTQPQHF.

Regarding this clone: One end of the junction is discordant with germline, which a read error may explain. The chain combines TRBV2 with TRBJ2-1; 8 nucleotides line up with TRBD1. The germline V gene encodes CDR1 SNHLY and CDR2 FYNNEI. The CDR3 totals 13 residues. The CDR3 DNA is TGTGCCAGCAGTGAAGTCCCTGACAGGGGCGGTCTCTTC. It translates to CASSEVPDRGGLF.

The chain recombines TRBV10-2 with TRBJ2-5; 7 positions agree with TRBD1. The V segment lost 5 bases and the J segment 5 bases; nucleotides outside the gene matches: 8. Germline V CDR1 and CDR2: WSHSY, SAAADI. The CDR3 is 14 residues long. The CDR3 DNA is TGCGCCAGCAGTACCTTGGACAGGATGGAGACCCAGTACTTC. This translates into CASSTLDRMETQYF.

The chain links TRBV25-1 to TRBJ1-1, with TRBD1 as a possible D gene (5 bases). Germline V gene data show CDR1 as MGHDK and CDR2 as SYGVNS. Trimming removed 7 bases from V and 0 bases from J, with 12 bases in between. The CDR3 covers 14 residues. CDR3 nucleotides: TGTGCCAGCACTCAGGGAGGGATGAACACTGAAGCTTTCTTT. The encoded protein is CASTQGGMNTEAFF.

This chain connects TRBV5-1 to TRBJ2-1, with 10 bases identical to TRBD2. V shed 1 base and J 9 bases; nucleotides not matched to a gene: 10. Looked up from germline, CDR1 is SGHRS and CDR2 is YFSETQ. CDR3 length: 16 amino acids. The CDR3 nucleotides read TGCGCCAGCAGCTTGTGGAGCGGGGGGGCGACGTCTGAGCAGTTCTTC. Its protein product is CASSLWSGGATSEQFF.

This clone was seen more than once but under ten times. The rearrangement uses TRBV5-6 and TRBJ2-1; TRBD1 aligns across 7 bases. The germline V gene has CDR1 SGHDT and CDR2 YYEEEE. Unmatched junction bases numbered 4, after V lost 4 bases and J lost 0 bases. CDR3 length equals 15 residues. CDR3 nucleotides: TGTGCCAGCAGCATGACAGGGAGCTCCTACAATGAGCAGTTCTTC. It translates to CASSMTGSSYNEQFF.

Only one count was recorded for this clone. The chain couples TRBV19 to TRBJ1-6, with 10 bases that match TRBD1. The length of the CDR3 is 16 residues. The V segment lost 3 bases and the J segment 8 bases; nucleotides outside the gene matches: 7. CDR1 and CDR2 (germline): LNHDA, SQIVND (reference sequence). The CDR3 sequence: CASSMWDRGPHSPLHF. As DNA, the CDR3 is TGTGCCAGTAGTATGTGGGACAGGGGTCCGCATTCACCCCTCCACTTT.